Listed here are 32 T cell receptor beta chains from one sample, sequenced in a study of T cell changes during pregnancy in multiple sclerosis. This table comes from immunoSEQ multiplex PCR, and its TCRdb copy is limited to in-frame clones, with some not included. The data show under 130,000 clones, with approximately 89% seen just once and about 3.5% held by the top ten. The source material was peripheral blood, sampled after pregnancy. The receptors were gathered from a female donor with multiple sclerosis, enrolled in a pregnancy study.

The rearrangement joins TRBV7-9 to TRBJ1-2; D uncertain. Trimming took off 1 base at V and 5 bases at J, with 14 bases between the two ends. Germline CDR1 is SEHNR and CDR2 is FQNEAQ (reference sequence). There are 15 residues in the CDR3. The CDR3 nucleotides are TGTGCCAGCAGCTTAGAATCCGCCAGGTTATATGGCTACACCTTC. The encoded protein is CASSLESARLYGYTF.

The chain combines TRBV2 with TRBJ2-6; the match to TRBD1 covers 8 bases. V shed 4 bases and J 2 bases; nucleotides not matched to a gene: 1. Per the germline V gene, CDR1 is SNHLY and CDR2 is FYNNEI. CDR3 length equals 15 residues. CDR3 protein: CASSVQGAGANVLTF. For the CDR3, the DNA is TGTGCCAGCAGTGTACAGGGGGCTGGGGCCAACGTCCTGACTTTC.

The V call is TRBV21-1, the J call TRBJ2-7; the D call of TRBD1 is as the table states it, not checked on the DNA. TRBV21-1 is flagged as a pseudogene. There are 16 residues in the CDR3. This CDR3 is CASSASTGQGHLPQYF. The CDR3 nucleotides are TGTGCCAGCAGCGCAAGTACGGGACAGGGCCACCTTCCGCAGTACTTC.

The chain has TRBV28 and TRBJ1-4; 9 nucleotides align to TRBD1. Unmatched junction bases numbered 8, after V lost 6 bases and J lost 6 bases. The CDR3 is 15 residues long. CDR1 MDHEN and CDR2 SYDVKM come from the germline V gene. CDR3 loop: CASSPDRGTYEKLFF. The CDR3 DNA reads TGTGCCAGCAGCCCGGACAGGGGAACATATGAAAAACTGTTTTTT.

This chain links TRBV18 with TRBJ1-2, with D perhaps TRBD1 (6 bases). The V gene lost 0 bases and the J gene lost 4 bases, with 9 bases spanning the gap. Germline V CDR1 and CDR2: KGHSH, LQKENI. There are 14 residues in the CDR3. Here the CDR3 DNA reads TGTGCCAGCTCACCACCCGGGACATTCTATGGCTACACCTTC. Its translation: CASSPPGTFYGYTF.

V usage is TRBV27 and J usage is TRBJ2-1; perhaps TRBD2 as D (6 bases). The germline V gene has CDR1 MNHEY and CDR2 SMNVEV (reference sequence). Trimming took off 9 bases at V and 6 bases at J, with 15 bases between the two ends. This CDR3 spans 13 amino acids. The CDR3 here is CASARDFANEQFF. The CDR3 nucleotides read TGTGCCAGTGCCCGGGACTTCGCCAATGAGCAGTTCTTC.

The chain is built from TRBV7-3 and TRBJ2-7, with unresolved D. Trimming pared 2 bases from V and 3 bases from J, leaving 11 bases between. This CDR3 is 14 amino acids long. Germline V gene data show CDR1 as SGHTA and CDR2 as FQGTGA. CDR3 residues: CASSLSGRIYEQYF. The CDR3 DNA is TGTGCCAGCAGCTTATCTGGCCGAATCTACGAGCAGTACTTC.

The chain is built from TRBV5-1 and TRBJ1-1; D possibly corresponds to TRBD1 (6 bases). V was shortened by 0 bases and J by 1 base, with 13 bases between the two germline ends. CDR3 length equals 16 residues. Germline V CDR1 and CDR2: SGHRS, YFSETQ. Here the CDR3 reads CASSLVRGGENTEAFF. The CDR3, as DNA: TGCGCCAGCAGCTTGGTTAGGGGGGGAGAGAACACTGAAGCTTTCTTT.

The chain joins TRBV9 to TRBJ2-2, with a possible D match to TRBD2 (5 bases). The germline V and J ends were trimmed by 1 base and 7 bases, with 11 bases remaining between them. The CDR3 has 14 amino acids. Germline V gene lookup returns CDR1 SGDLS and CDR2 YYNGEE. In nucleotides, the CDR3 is TGTGCCAGCAGCGTAAGCCCAGAGGGCGGGGAGCTGTTTTTT. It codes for CASSVSPEGGELFF.

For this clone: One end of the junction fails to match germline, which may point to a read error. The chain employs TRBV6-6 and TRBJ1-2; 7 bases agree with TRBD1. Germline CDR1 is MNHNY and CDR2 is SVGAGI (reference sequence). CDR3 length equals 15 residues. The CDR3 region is CASSFGEQGVFLGPF. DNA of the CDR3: TGTGCCAGCAGTTTCGGGGAGCAGGGGGTATTCCTGGGGCCTTTC.

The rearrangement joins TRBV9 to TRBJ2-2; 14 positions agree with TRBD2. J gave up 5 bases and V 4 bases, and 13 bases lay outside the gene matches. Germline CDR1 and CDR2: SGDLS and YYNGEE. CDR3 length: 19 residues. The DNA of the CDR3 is TGTGCCAGCAGCCCGAGACTAGCGGGGGGGCTTGGGGGTACCGGGGAGCTGTTTTTT. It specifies CASSPRLAGGLGGTGELFF.

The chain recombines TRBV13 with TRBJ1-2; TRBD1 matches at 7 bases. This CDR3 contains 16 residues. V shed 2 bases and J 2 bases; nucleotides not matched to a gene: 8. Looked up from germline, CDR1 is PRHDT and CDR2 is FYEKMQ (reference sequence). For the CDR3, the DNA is TGTGCCAGCAGCTTATCCTCAGCAGGGGGGAACTATGGCTACACCTTC. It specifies CASSLSSAGGNYGYTF. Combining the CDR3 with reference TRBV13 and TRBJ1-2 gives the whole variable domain AAGVIQSPRHLIKEKRETATLKCYPIPRHDTVYWYQQGPGQDPQFLISFYEKMQSDKGSIPDRFSAQQFSDYHSELNMSSLELGDSALYFCASSLSSAGGNYGYTFGSGTRLTVV.

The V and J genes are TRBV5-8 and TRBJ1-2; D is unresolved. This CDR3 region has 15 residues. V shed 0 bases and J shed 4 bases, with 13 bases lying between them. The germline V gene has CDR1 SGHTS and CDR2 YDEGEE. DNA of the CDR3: TGTGCCAGCAGCTTGGCCAGTCGTACGGGCTATGGCTACACCTTC. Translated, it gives CASSLASRTGYGYTF.

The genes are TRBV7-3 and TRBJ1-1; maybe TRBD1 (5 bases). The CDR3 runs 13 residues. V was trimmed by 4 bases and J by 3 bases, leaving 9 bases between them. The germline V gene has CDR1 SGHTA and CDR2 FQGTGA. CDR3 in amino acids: CASSSTAYTEAFF. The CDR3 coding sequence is TGTGCCAGCAGCTCGACAGCGTACACTGAAGCTTTCTTT.

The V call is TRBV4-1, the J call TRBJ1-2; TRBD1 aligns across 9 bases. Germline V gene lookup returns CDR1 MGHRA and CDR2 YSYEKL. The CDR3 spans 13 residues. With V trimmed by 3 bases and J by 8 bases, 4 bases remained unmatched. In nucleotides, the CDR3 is TGCGCCAGCAGCCAGGGGACAGGGCTCGGCTACACCTTC. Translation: CASSQGTGLGYTF.

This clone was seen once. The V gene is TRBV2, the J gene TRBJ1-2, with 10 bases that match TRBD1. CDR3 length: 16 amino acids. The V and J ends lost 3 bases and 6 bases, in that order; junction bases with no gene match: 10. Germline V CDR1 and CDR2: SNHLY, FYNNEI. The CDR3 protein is CASSDGRVGQGHGYTF. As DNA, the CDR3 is TGTGCCAGCAGTGACGGTCGCGTGGGACAGGGGCATGGCTACACCTTC.

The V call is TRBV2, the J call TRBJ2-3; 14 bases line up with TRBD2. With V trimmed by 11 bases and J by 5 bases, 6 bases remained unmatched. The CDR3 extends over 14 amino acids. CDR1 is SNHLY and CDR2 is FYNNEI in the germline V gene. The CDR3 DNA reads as TGTGCCGGGAGACTAGCGGGGGGGGGAGATACGCAGTATTTT. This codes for CAGRLAGGGDTQYF.

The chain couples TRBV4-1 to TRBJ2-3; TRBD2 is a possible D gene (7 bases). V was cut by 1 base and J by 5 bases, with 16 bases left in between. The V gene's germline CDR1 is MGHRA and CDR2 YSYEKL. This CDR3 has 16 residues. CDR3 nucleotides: TGCGCCAGCAGCCAAGGTTGGGGGGGCGGTGGAGATACGCAGTATTTT. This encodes CASSQGWGGGGDTQYF.

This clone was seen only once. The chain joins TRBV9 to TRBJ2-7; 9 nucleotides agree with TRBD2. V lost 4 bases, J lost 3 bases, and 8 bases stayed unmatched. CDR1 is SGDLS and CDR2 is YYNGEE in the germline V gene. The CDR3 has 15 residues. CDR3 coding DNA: TGTGCCAGCAGCCGCTCGACTAGCGGCCACTACGAGCAGTACTTC. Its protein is CASSRSTSGHYEQYF.

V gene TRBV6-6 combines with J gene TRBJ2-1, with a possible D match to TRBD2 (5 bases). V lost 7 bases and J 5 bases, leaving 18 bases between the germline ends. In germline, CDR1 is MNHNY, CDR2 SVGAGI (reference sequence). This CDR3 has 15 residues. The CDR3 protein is CASTLRALDNNEQFF. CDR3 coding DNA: TGTGCCAGCACCTTGAGGGCTTTGGATAACAATGAGCAGTTCTTC.

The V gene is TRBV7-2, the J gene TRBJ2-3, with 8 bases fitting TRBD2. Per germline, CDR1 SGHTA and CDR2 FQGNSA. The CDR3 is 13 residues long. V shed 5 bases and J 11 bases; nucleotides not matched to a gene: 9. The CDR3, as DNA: TGTGCCAGCAGCCCGACCGGGGGGGCCGTGCAGTATTTT. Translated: CASSPTGGAVQYF.

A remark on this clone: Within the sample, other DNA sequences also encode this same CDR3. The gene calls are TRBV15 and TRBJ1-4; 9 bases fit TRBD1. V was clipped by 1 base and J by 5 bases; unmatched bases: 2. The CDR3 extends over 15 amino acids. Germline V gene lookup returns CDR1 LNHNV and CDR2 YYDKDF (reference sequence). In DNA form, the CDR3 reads TGTGCCACCAGCAGAGTGGGACAGGGCAATGAAAAACTGTTTTTT. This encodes CATSRVGQGNEKLFF. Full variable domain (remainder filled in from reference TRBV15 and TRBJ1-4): DAMVIQNPRYQVTQFGKPVTLSCSQTLNHNVMYWYQQKSSQAPKLLFHYYDKDFNNEADTPDNFQSRRPNTSFCFLDIRSPGLGDTAMYLCATSRVGQGNEKLFFGSGTQLSVL.

In DNA form, the CDR3 reads TGTGCCAGCTCACCACCGGACAGGGAGAATCAGCCCCAGCATTTT. As protein: CASSPPDRENQPQHF. J is TRBJ1-5 and V is TRBV18; TRBD1 matches at 8 bases. V shed 0 bases, J shed 4 bases, and the junction held 2 bases outside the gene matches. Germline V gene data show CDR1 as KGHSH and CDR2 as LQKENI. CDR3 length equals 15 residues.

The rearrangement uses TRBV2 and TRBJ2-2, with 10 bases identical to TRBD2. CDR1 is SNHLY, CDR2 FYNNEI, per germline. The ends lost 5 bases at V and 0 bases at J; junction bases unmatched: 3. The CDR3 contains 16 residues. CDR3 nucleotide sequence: TGTGCCAGCAGTTGGAGCGGGGGGGCGAACACCGGGGAGCTGTTTTTT. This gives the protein CASSWSGGANTGELFF.

The DNA of the CDR3 is TGTGCCAGCAGCTTAGCGACTAGCGGGGGAATCTACGAGCAGTACTTC. Residues: CASSLATSGGIYEQYF. The chain recombines TRBV7-9 with TRBJ2-7; 12 positions match TRBD2. The CDR3 sequence is 16 residues long. The germline V gene encodes CDR1 SEHNR and CDR2 FQNEAQ (reference sequence). V shed 0 bases, J shed 3 bases, and the junction held 3 bases outside the gene matches.

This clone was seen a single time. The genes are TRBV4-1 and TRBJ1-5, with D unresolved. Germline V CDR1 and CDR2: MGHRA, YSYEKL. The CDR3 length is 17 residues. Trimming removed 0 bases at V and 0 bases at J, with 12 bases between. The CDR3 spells CASSQDEAGNSNQPQHF. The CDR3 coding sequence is TGCGCCAGCAGCCAAGATGAAGCGGGAAATAGCAATCAGCCCCAGCATTTT.

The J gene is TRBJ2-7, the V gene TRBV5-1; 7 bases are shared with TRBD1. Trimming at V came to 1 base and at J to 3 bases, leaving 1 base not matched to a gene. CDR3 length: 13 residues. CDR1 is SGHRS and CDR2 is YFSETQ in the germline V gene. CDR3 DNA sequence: TGCGCCAGCAGCTTGAGGACAGGCTACGAGCAGTACTTC. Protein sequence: CASSLRTGYEQYF.

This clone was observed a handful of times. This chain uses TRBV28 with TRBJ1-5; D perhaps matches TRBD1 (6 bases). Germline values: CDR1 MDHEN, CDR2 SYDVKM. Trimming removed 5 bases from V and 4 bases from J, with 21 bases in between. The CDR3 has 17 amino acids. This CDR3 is CASSPPGDGLRNQPQHF. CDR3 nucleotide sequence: TGTGCCAGCAGTCCTCCAGGGGATGGTCTTAGGAATCAGCCCCAGCATTTT. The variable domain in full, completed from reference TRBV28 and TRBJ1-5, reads DVKVTQSSRYLVKRTGEKVFLECVQDMDHENMFWYRQDPGLGLRLIYFSYDVKMKEKGDIPEGYSVSREKKERFSLILESASTNQTSMYLCASSPPGDGLRNQPQHFGDGTRLSIL.

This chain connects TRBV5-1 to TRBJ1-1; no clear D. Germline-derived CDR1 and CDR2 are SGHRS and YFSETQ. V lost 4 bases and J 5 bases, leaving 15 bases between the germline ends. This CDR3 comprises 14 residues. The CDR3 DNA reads TGCGCCAGCAGCCGGGCCCACGGCGGGACTGAAGCTTTCTTT. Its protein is CASSRAHGGTEAFF.

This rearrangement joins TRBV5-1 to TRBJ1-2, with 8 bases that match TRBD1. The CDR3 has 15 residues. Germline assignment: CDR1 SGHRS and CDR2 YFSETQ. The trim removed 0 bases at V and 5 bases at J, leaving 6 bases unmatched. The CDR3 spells CASSLGGTGTYGYTF. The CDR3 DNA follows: TGCGCCAGCAGCTTGGGAGGGACAGGAACTTATGGCTACACCTTC.

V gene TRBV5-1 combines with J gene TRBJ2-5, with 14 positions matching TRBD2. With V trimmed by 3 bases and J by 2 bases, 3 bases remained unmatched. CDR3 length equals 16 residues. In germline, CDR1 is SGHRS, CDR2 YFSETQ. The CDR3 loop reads CASSSGLAGGQETQYF. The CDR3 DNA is TGCGCCAGCAGCTCAGGACTAGCGGGGGGTCAAGAGACCCAGTACTTC. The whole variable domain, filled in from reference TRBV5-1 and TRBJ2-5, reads KAGVTQTPRYLIKTRGQQVTLSCSPISGHRSVSWYQQTPGQGLQFLFEYFSETQRNKGNFPGRFSGRQFSNSRSEMNVSTLELGDSALYLCASSSGLAGGQETQYFGPGTRLLVL.

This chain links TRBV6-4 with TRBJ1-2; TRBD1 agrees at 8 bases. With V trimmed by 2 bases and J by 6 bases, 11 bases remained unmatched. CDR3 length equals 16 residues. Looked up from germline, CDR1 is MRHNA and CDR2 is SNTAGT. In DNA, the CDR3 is TGTGCCAGCAGTGACCATTATGGGGCAGGGGGCGATGGCTACACCTTC. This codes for CASSDHYGAGGDGYTF.